The 15 T cell receptor beta chains presented below share a single source sample, sequenced in a study of T-cell reconstitution after alpha-beta-depleted transplantation in children. The TCRbeta library incorporated unique molecular identifiers. TCRdb reprocessed the PCR reads with MiXCR, giving one entry per CDR3 protein. The sample consists of about 160,000 distinct CDR3 sequences, 11% of them appearing once. The sample here was PBMCs, taken before TCRalphabeta/CD19-depleted stem cell transplant. The receptors here all came from a boy aged 2 to 10 with acute myeloid leukemia, due to receive a stem cell transplant.

This clonotype was seen repeatedly, ten times or more. This rearrangement joins TRBV7-8 to TRBJ1-4, with 7 bases fitting TRBD1. J was trimmed by 0 bases and V by 3 bases; bases with no gene match: 7. The CDR3 length is 17 residues. Looked up from germline, CDR1 is SGHVS and CDR2 is FQNEAQ. The CDR3 loop is CASSFVQGLPTNEKLFF. The CDR3 DNA reads TGTGCCAGCAGCTTCGTACAGGGGCTTCCAACTAATGAAAAACTGTTTTTT.

This clonotype has at least ten counts. Just one base apart from a much larger clone, this may be a read error. The J gene is TRBJ1-5, the V gene TRBV29-1; D gene unclear. V lost 8 bases, J lost 7 bases, and 15 bases lay in between. Germline V CDR1 and CDR2: SQVTM, ANQGSEA. The CDR3 runs to 12 residues. The CDR3 is CSFGGGRQPQHF. CDR3 nucleotides: TGCAGCTTTGGCGGAGGAAGGCAGCCCCAGCATTTT.

Many counts were recorded for this clonotype. This chain uses TRBV5-5 with TRBJ1-2; weak D call: TRBD1 (6 bases). Germline-derived CDR1 and CDR2 are SGHKS and YYEKEE (reference sequence). The CDR3 sequence is 15 residues long. V lost 4 bases, J lost 8 bases, and 21 bases lay in between. CDR3 residues: CASSLTGRGSLGYTF. The CDR3 DNA sequence: TGTGCCAGCAGCCTCACAGGGAGGGGCTCCTTAGGCTACACCTTC.

To note about this clonotype: Given a much more abundant clone one base away, this may be a read error. V gene TRBV6-1 combines with J gene TRBJ1-2; D is uncertain. Trimming left V 5 bases short and J 12 bases short, with 19 bases between. The CDR3 runs to 13 residues. Germline CDR1 MNHNS, CDR2 SASEGT. CDR3 loop: CASSKDQALGDTF. The CDR3 DNA sequence: TGTGCCAGCAGTAAAGACCAGGCTTTAGGCGACACCTTC.

In its sample, this clonotype was seen many times. This chain connects TRBV19 to TRBJ2-5; 7 nucleotides align to TRBD1. The CDR3 runs to 14 residues. V lost 4 bases, J lost 1 base, and 3 bases stayed unmatched. Per the germline V gene, CDR1 is LNHDA and CDR2 is SQIVND (reference sequence). Written as DNA, the CDR3 is TGTGCCAGTAGTAACAGGGGCCTCCAAGAGACCCAGTACTTC. Amino acids: CASSNRGLQETQYF.

This clonotype was observed at least ten times. The chain has TRBV5-1 and TRBJ1-4; TRBD1 aligns across 7 bases. Per germline, CDR1 SGHRS and CDR2 YFSETQ. This CDR3 spans 13 amino acids. With 4 bases clipped from V and 8 bases from J, the junction kept 5 bases outside the gene matches. DNA of the CDR3: TGCGCCAGCAGCGGAACAGGGGTCGAAAAACTGTTTTTT. Amino acid sequence: CASSGTGVEKLFF.

This clonotype was detected ten times or more. The chain links TRBV5-1 to TRBJ2-7; 10 nucleotides line up with TRBD2. The J segment lost 5 bases and the V segment lost 4 bases, leaving 9 bases of the junction unmatched. The V gene's germline CDR1 is SGHRS and CDR2 YFSETQ. CDR3 length: 15 amino acids. CDR3: CASSQPSGSFDEQYF. The DNA of the CDR3 is TGCGCCAGCAGCCAGCCTAGCGGGAGTTTCGACGAGCAGTACTTC.

This clonotype was recorded a few times. V gene TRBV10-2 combines with J gene TRBJ2-2, with TRBD2 identical over 8 bases. The CDR3 length is 16 residues. The germline gives CDR1 WSHSY, CDR2 SAAADI. J gave up 5 bases and V 8 bases, and 13 bases lay outside the gene matches. The DNA for the CDR3 is TGCGCCAGCGGGGTGACCGGGGGGGCGGAAACCGGGGAGCTGTTTTTT. Translated: CASGVTGGAETGELFF.

The chain joins TRBV5-4 to TRBJ1-1, with D perhaps matching TRBD1 (6 bases). Per germline, CDR1 SGHNT and CDR2 YYREEE (reference sequence). The CDR3 spans 12 residues. The V and J ends lost 2 bases and 6 bases respectively, with 8 bases between them. For the CDR3, the DNA is TGTGCCAGCAGCTTAAAGGGGGCTGAAGCTTTCTTT. Its protein is CASSLKGAEAFF.

This clonotype was detected ten times or more. The rearrangement joins TRBV28 to TRBJ2-7, with D uncertain. The CDR3 contains 12 residues. The V gene's germline CDR1 is MDHEN and CDR2 SYDVKM. V gave up 6 bases and J gave up 3 bases, with 9 bases separating them. In nucleotides, the CDR3 is TGTGCCAGCAGCCCCGTAATCTACGAGCAGTACTTC. Protein sequence: CASSPVIYEQYF. Combining the CDR3 with reference TRBV28 and TRBJ2-7 gives the whole variable domain DVKVTQSSRYLVKRTGEKVFLECVQDMDHENMFWYRQDPGLGLRLIYFSYDVKMKEKGDIPEGYSVSREKKERFSLILESASTNQTSMYLCASSPVIYEQYFGPGTRLTVT.

The V call is TRBV10-3, the J call TRBJ1-2; D is ambiguous. This CDR3 is 12 amino acids long. V was shortened by 7 bases and J by 4 bases, with 10 bases between the two germline ends. Germline V gene sequence: CDR1 ENHRY, CDR2 SYGVKD. Here the CDR3 DNA reads TGTGCCATCACTCCCGACCTCTATGGCTACACCTTC. Encoded protein: CAITPDLYGYTF.

This clonotype was seen many times. J is TRBJ1-6 and V is TRBV7-8, with D possibly being TRBD1 (6 bases). The CDR3 has 17 residues. CDR1 and CDR2 from the germline V gene are SGHVS and FQNEAQ. V was pared by 1 base and J by 3 bases, with 13 bases between. CDR3: CASSLEAGALYNSPLHF. The CDR3, as DNA: TGTGCCAGCAGCTTAGAAGCAGGGGCCCTCTATAATTCACCCCTCCACTTT.

This clonotype was found many times. The chain carries TRBV28 and TRBJ2-7; possible D gene TRBD2, 5 bases. This CDR3 comprises 16 residues. Per the germline V gene, CDR1 is MDHEN and CDR2 is SYDVKM. The ends were cut back, 5 bases at V and 1 base at J, with 18 bases in the middle. The CDR3 DNA sequence: TGTGCCAGCAGTCGCATCCAAAGCGGTTCTTCCTACGAGCAGTACTTC. Protein sequence: CASSRIQSGSSYEQYF.

This clonotype was seen ten or more times. The J gene is TRBJ1-1, the V gene TRBV7-9, with D uncertain. Trimming took off 4 bases at V and 0 bases at J, with 9 bases between the two ends. Germline values: CDR1 SEHNR, CDR2 FQNEAQ (reference sequence). This CDR3 contains 14 residues. CDR3 nucleotides: TGTGCCAGCAGCTACGGGGTCTTGAACACTGAAGCTTTCTTT. It translates to CASSYGVLNTEAFF.

Ten or more counts support this clonotype. The chain employs TRBV15 and TRBJ2-2; unclear D gene. V shed 6 bases and J shed 6 bases, with 11 bases lying between them. This CDR3 is 13 amino acids long. Per the germline V gene, CDR1 is LNHNV and CDR2 is YYDKDF (reference sequence). This chain's CDR3 is CATRQNVAGELFF. The CDR3 DNA is TGTGCCACCAGACAAAACGTCGCCGGGGAGCTGTTTTTT.